A single sample gave rise to the 24 T cell receptor beta chains below, sequenced in a study of T cell repertoires in cytomegalovirus infection. TCRdb independently ran MiXCR on the reads; one entry per CDR3 protein. The sample has around 190,000 distinct CDR3 sequences, 14% seen once; the top ten hold 25% to 30%. The sample was PBMCs. Receptor source: a human donor in good health (CMV status not recorded). Some clones in this sample may be carry-over from other donors' samples.

The chain's CDR3 is CSAFHRQGVGETQYF. CDR3 sequence (DNA): TGCAGTGCTTTTCACCGACAGGGCGTGGGAGAGACCCAGTACTTC. The chain uses TRBV20-1 and TRBJ2-5; 7 bases are a match to TRBD1. V lost 5 bases to trimming and J lost 4 bases; unmatched junction nucleotides: 13. This CDR3 has 15 amino acids. Germline CDR1 and CDR2: DFQATT and SNEGSKA (reference sequence).

This rearrangement joins TRBV19 to TRBJ2-7, with TRBD2 identical over 10 bases. Trimming removed 2 bases from V and 7 bases from J; junction bases left unmatched: 8. CDR3 length: 15 amino acids. Germline V CDR1 and CDR2: LNHDA, SQIVND (reference sequence). The CDR3 here is CASSIIAGGTGEQYF. CDR3 DNA sequence: TGTGCCAGTAGTATAATAGCGGGAGGAACGGGGGAGCAGTACTTC.

On this clonotype: Germline and junction disagree at one end, which may indicate a read error. The chain combines TRBV6-5 with TRBJ1-4; D remains unclear. Germline CDR1 reads MNHEY; CDR2 reads SVGAGI. The CDR3 totals 16 residues. The CDR3 is CASSYSRTSANEKLYF. The CDR3 DNA sequence: TGTGCCAGCAGTTACTCGAGGACTTCCGCTAATGAAAAACTGTATTTT.

This clonotype was found a few times. The chain couples TRBV7-8 to TRBJ2-5; D is unresolved. This CDR3 contains 12 residues. Germline V gene data show CDR1 as SGHVS and CDR2 as FQNEAQ. V lost 4 bases and J lost 2, with 5 bases in between. In DNA form, the CDR3 reads TGTGCCAGCAGCTCGGCACAAGAGACCCAGTACTTC. Translated: CASSSAQETQYF.

This clonotype came up a few times. The chain uses TRBV28 and TRBJ2-7, with D perhaps matching TRBD1 or TRBD2 (5 bases each). Germline CDR1 MDHEN, CDR2 SYDVKM. The CDR3 contains 15 residues. The ends were cut back, 5 bases at V and 3 bases at J, with 17 bases in the middle. The CDR3 DNA is TGTGCCAGCAGTGCTAGCTTGGGCAGGGACTACGAGCAGTACTTC. It yields the protein CASSASLGRDYEQYF.

This clonotype showed up just a few times. This sequence joins TRBV27 and TRBJ1-1; tentatively, D is TRBD1 (5 bases). This CDR3 region has 17 residues. From germline, CDR1 is MNHEY and CDR2 SMNVEV (reference sequence). Trimming cost V 5 bases and J 0 bases, with 19 bases left between them. The DNA for the CDR3 is TGTGCCAGCAGTCGCGGACTTGAGACAGCGATGAACACTGAAGCTTTCTTT. Translating gives CASSRGLETAMNTEAFF.

The chain is built from TRBV5-5 and TRBJ2-3; D ambiguous. V was shortened by 0 bases and J by 5 bases, with 10 bases between the two germline ends. CDR1 is SGHKS, CDR2 YYEKEE, per germline (reference sequence). The CDR3 spans 14 residues. The CDR3, as DNA: TGTGCCAGCAGCTTGGCCCGACTCGGAGATACGCAGTATTTT. Translated, it gives CASSLARLGDTQYF.

This clonotype has just a few counts. CDR3 residues: CSVVVPGYGYTF. As DNA, the CDR3 is TGCAGCGTTGTAGTCCCTGGGTATGGCTACACCTTC. This chain connects TRBV29-1 to TRBJ1-2; D gene unclear. Trimming took off 4 bases at V and 5 bases at J, with 11 bases between the two ends. The CDR3 is 12 amino acids. Germline V lookup: CDR1 SQVTM, CDR2 ANQGSEA.

This clonotype was recorded many times. The chain uses TRBV5-5 and TRBJ1-2; D remains unclear. The CDR3 totals 15 residues. CDR1 and CDR2 from the germline V gene are SGHKS and YYEKEE (reference sequence). V lost 0 bases to trimming and J lost 4 bases, with 13 bases between them. DNA for the CDR3: TGTGCCAGCAGCTTGGACTACAGCTTACTCTATGGCTACACCTTC. The encoded protein is CASSLDYSLLYGYTF.

This clonotype was recorded a few times. This chain joins TRBV28 and TRBJ2-7, with TRBD2 identical over 7 bases. The length of the CDR3 is 15 residues. V was pared by 9 bases and J by 5 bases, with 16 bases of the junction left unmatched. Germline values: CDR1 MDHEN, CDR2 SYDVKM. CDR3 sequence reads: CASKASGRELNEQYF. The CDR3 DNA follows: TGTGCCAGTAAAGCCTCCGGGCGGGAGCTCAACGAGCAGTACTTC.

In this sample, this clonotype turned up a few times. A junction end diverges from the germline sequence, so it may reflect a read error. The rearrangement joins TRBV7-2 to TRBJ1-5, with no clear D. The CDR3 totals 15 residues. Germline loops: CDR1 SGHTA, CDR2 FQGNSA. Here the CDR3 reads CVSSLDLGSYQPQHF. The CDR3 DNA reads TGTGTCAGCAGCTTAGACCTAGGCAGCTATCAGCCCCAGCATTTT. Combining the CDR3 with reference TRBV7-2 and TRBJ1-5 gives the whole variable domain GAGVSQSPSNKVTEKGKDVELRCDPISGHTALYWYRQSLGQGLEFLIYFQGNSAPDKSGLPSDRFSAERTGGSVSTLTIQRTQQEDSAVYLCVSSLDLGSYQPQHFGDGTRLSIL.

This clonotype was counted between two and nine times. The CDR3 loop is CSAKLGLTTYEQYF. DNA of the CDR3: TGCAGTGCCAAACTTGGACTCACAACCTACGAGCAGTACTTC. The rearrangement joins TRBV20-1 to TRBJ2-7, with D possibly being TRBD2 (5 bases). From germline, CDR1 is DFQATT and CDR2 SNEGSKA (reference sequence). Trimming took 6 bases from V and 2 from J, leaving 17 bases between them. This CDR3 spans 14 amino acids.

The J gene is TRBJ1-1, the V gene TRBV12-3 or TRBV12-4; D unclear. The CDR3 has 14 amino acids. Trimming removed 6 bases at V and 7 bases at J, with 18 bases between. CDR3 sequence reads: CASSLGYSRDEAFF. DNA for the CDR3: TGTGCCAGCAGCCTCGGGTACAGTCGGGATGAAGCTTTCTTT.

This clonotype was found many times. V gene TRBV7-3 combines with J gene TRBJ1-1; D call uncertain. The CDR3 consists of 13 residues. The germline gives CDR1 SGHTA, CDR2 FQGTGA. The germline V and J ends were trimmed by 2 bases and 1 base, with 5 bases remaining between them. The CDR3 spells CASSLGWNTEAFF. The CDR3 DNA reads TGTGCCAGCAGCTTAGGCTGGAACACTGAAGCTTTCTTT.

This rearrangement joins TRBV10-3 to TRBJ2-7, with 7 bases that match TRBD1. The V and J ends lost 6 bases and 0 bases, in that order; junction bases with no gene match: 8. Per germline, CDR1 ENHRY and CDR2 SYGVKD. The CDR3 consists of 15 residues. Here the CDR3 DNA reads TGTGCCATCAGCAACAATCGACAGGGCTCCTACGAGCAGTACTTC. This encodes CAISNNRQGSYEQYF.

The table lists this clonotype with a few counts. V is TRBV12-3 or TRBV12-4 and J is TRBJ1-2; 7 nucleotides agree with TRBD1. The junction had 7 bases not matched to a gene; V was cut back by 6 bases and J by 6 bases. This CDR3 has 13 residues. This CDR3 is CASRLGGADGYTF. The CDR3, as DNA: TGTGCCAGCAGACTAGGGGGCGCGGATGGCTACACCTTC.

This clonotype was recorded at least ten times. The V and J genes are TRBV28 and TRBJ2-3; D call uncertain. V lost 1 base and J 2 bases, leaving 7 bases between the germline ends. Germline V gives CDR1 MDHEN, CDR2 SYDVKM. The CDR3 is made up of 14 amino acids. CDR3 protein: CASSLLSVTDTQYF. CDR3 in DNA: TGTGCCAGCAGTTTATTATCAGTCACAGATACGCAGTATTTT. Full variable domain (outside the CDR3, taken from reference TRBV28 and TRBJ2-3): DVKVTQSSRYLVKRTGEKVFLECVQDMDHENMFWYRQDPGLGLRLIYFSYDVKMKEKGDIPEGYSVSREKKERFSLILESASTNQTSMYLCASSLLSVTDTQYFGPGTRLTVL.

This clonotype has a count of ten or more. This chain uses TRBV7-2 with TRBJ1-1; 8 nucleotides agree with TRBD1. The CDR3 consists of 15 residues. CDR1 is SGHTA, CDR2 FQGNSA, per germline. Trimming took 3 bases from V and 0 from J; bases not matched to a gene: 3. The CDR3 is CASSFGQGMNTEAFF. The CDR3 nucleotides are TGTGCCAGCAGCTTTGGACAGGGAATGAACACTGAAGCTTTCTTT.

The J gene is TRBJ1-2, the V gene TRBV29-1, with 7 bases lining up with TRBD1. Germline V lookup: CDR1 SQVTM, CDR2 ANQGSEA. The CDR3 consists of 15 residues. The V gene end was trimmed by 6 bases and the J gene end by 2 bases; junction bases not matched to a gene: 12. CDR3 protein: CSVVTTGLPNYGYTF. The DNA of the CDR3 is TGCAGCGTAGTAACGACAGGGCTACCAAACTATGGCTACACCTTC. Filled out from reference TRBV29-1 and TRBJ1-2, the complete variable domain reads SAVISQKPSRDICQRGTSLTIQCQVDSQVTMMFWYRQQPGQSLTLIATANQGSEATYESGFVIDKFPISRPNLTFSTLTVSNMSPEDSSIYLCSVVTTGLPNYGYTFGSGTRLTVV.

This clonotype showed up many times. The rearrangement joins TRBV7-2 to TRBJ1-3; D is perhaps TRBD1 (5 bases). The CDR3 is 16 residues long. Germline V gene lookup returns CDR1 SGHTA and CDR2 FQGNSA. Trimming left V 5 bases short and J 4 bases short, with 18 bases between. CDR3 in amino acids: CASSQISAGKGNTIYF. The CDR3 DNA reads as TGTGCCAGCAGCCAAATCTCCGCAGGGAAGGGAAACACCATATATTTT.

This sequence joins TRBV28 and TRBJ2-3; D is uncertain. The CDR3 consists of 14 residues. Per germline, CDR1 MDHEN and CDR2 SYDVKM. Trimming cost V 5 bases and J 6 bases, with 15 bases left between them. The CDR3 DNA follows: TGTGCCAGCAGTCGCAGCCAAGGGTCGGATACGCAGTATTTT. Protein sequence: CASSRSQGSDTQYF.

This clonotype was detected a few times. J is TRBJ1-1 and V is TRBV18, with TRBD1 matching 11 bases. Unmatched junction bases numbered 5, after V lost 2 bases and J lost 0 bases. Germline V CDR1 and CDR2: KGHSH, LQKENI. The CDR3 spans 17 residues. The chain's CDR3 is CASSPGGTGGMNTEAFF. The CDR3 region has the DNA TGTGCCAGCTCACCAGGCGGGACAGGGGGGATGAACACTGAAGCTTTCTTT.

Note on this clonotype: One junction end does not reproduce the germline sequence, and a read error may be involved. The chain links TRBV27 to TRBJ2-7, with 7 bases that match TRBD2. Germline V gives CDR1 MNHEY, CDR2 SMNVEV (reference sequence). The CDR3 sequence is 14 residues long. The CDR3 here is CASSWGLSSYERYF. The CDR3 nucleotides read TGTGCCAGCAGTTGGGGACTAAGCTCCTACGAGCGGTACTTC.

This clonotype has ten or more counts. The chain is built from TRBV7-2 and TRBJ2-5, with 10 bases that match TRBD2. CDR3 length equals 15 residues. Germline V CDR1 and CDR2: SGHTA, FQGNSA. The V and J ends lost 5 bases and 5 bases, in that order; junction bases with no gene match: 8. The CDR3 spells CASSHAPSGSETQYF. In nucleotides, the CDR3 is TGTGCCAGCAGCCACGCCCCTAGCGGGAGTGAGACCCAGTACTTC.